One and the same sample provided the 6 T cell receptor beta chains below, sequenced in a study of PD-L1 blockade in urothelial cancer (dated by TCRdb to 2017 to 2019). What this sample's time point label stands for: peripheral blood 6 weeks after treatment start. Library creation used the immunoSEQ multiplex PCR assay. TCRdb re-hosts the immuneACCESS table, in-frame sequences only. Its copies lack some clones; in the studies checked, an unresolved V gene accounts for under half of them, and the cause for the rest is not known. The sample profile shows around 49,000 clones; roughly 86% of them were found once. The ten largest make up about 13% of the sample. Source: PBMCs, taken around atezolizumab (anti-PD-L1) treatment. These receptors all come from a man aged 55-75 years with urothelial cancer.

This chain uses TRBV6-1 with TRBJ2-2; 7 nucleotides align to TRBD2. The V segment lost 2 bases and the J segment 5 bases; nucleotides outside the gene matches: 2. Per the germline V gene, CDR1 is MNHNS and CDR2 is SASEGT. The CDR3 length is 14 residues. The CDR3, as DNA: TGTGCCAGCAGTGAACAGGGAGGGACCGGGGAGCTGTTTTTT. It specifies CASSEQGGTGELFF.

This rearrangement joins TRBV11-2 to TRBJ1-1; possible D gene TRBD1, 5 bases. CDR1 and CDR2 (germline): SGHAT, FQNNGV. The V end was cut by 6 bases, the J end by 5 bases, with 16 bases between. This CDR3 spans 14 amino acids. CDR3 sequence: CASSRRSAGTEAFF. The CDR3, as DNA: TGTGCCAGCAGTCGCCGGTCTGCAGGGACTGAAGCTTTCTTT.

This chain links TRBV7-6 with TRBJ2-3; 7 bases match TRBD2. Germline CDR1 is SGHVS and CDR2 is FNYEAQ. This CDR3 is 15 amino acids long. J gave up 3 bases and V 6 bases, and 9 bases lay outside the gene matches. CDR3 loop: CASRQAGTWTDTQYF. The CDR3 region has the DNA TGTGCCAGCAGGCAAGCGGGGACTTGGACAGATACGCAGTATTTT.

The CDR3 region is CASRGVETQYF. CDR3 sequence (DNA): TGCGCCAGCAGGGGAGTAGAGACCCAGTACTTC. The J gene is TRBJ2-5, the V gene TRBV10-2; D is possibly TRBD2 (5 bases). V lost 6 bases and J lost 4, with 6 bases in between. Germline values: CDR1 WSHSY, CDR2 SAAADI. The CDR3 extends over 11 amino acids.

The chain uses TRBV5-1 and TRBJ2-7, with TRBD1 identical over 7 bases. The J segment lost 3 bases and the V segment lost 4 bases, leaving 10 bases of the junction unmatched. Germline V lookup: CDR1 SGHRS, CDR2 YFSETQ. This CDR3 comprises 15 residues. CDR3 in DNA: TGCGCCAGCAGCGCCGACAGGGCCGAGATCTACGAGCAGTACTTC. Translating it yields CASSADRAEIYEQYF.

In this sample, this clone turned up a few times. V is TRBV18 and J is TRBJ1-2; TRBD1 matches at 11 bases. Per the germline V gene, CDR1 is KGHSH and CDR2 is LQKENI. This CDR3 region has 16 residues. V lost 2 bases, J lost 4 bases, and 6 bases stayed unmatched. The CDR3 is CASSPGQGAVGYGYTF. CDR3 nucleotide sequence: TGTGCCAGCTCACCAGGACAGGGGGCCGTAGGCTATGGCTACACCTTC.